These 23 T cell receptor beta chains came from one sample sequenced in a study of cytomegalovirus exposure and HLA in healthy donors. 13 Jbeta primers and 60 Vbeta primers were used for the PCR. The repertoire was sequenced with immunoSEQ multiplex PCR; TCRdb's copy has only in-frame clones and lacks some. The profile shows 140,000 to 150,000 clones, more than 75% of them singletons. Sequences were obtained from PBMCs. Every receptor here comes from a man in his forties in good health and CMV-seronegative.

CDR3: CASSIPQGSSYNSPLHF. CDR3 nucleotide sequence: TGTGCCAGTAGTATACCACAGGGAAGCTCCTATAATTCACCCCTCCACTTT. This rearrangement joins TRBV19 to TRBJ1-6, with a tentative D call TRBD1 (6 bases). CDR1 is LNHDA and CDR2 is SQIVND in the germline V gene (reference sequence). This CDR3 region has 17 residues. Trimming took 2 bases from V and 0 from J, leaving 11 bases between them.

This clone was observed a single time. J is TRBJ2-1 and V is TRBV10-3; TRBD2 matches at 10 bases. Germline CDR1 is ENHRY and CDR2 is SYGVKD. The CDR3 has 16 amino acids. V shed 3 bases, J shed 7 bases, and the junction held 9 bases outside the gene matches. In DNA form, the CDR3 reads TGTGCCATCAGTGACCTGCTAGCGGGGGCTAAGAATGAGCAGTTCTTC. Its protein product is CAISDLLAGAKNEQFF.

This clone was recorded once. The genes are TRBV28 and TRBJ2-7; maybe TRBD2 (7 bases). Between the trimmed V and J ends, which lost 4 bases and 3 bases, there was a span of 16 bases. The CDR3 consists of 15 residues. Germline assignment: CDR1 MDHEN and CDR2 SYDVKM. The CDR3 DNA is TGTGCCAGCAGTTGGGGGGCGGGCGGGGGCTACGAGCAGTACTTC. It specifies CASSWGAGGGYEQYF.

This clone was counted a single time. V usage is TRBV6-6 and J usage is TRBJ2-4; D is undetermined. V gave up 0 bases and J gave up 1 base, with 7 bases separating them. The CDR3 is 15 residues long. Germline loops: CDR1 MNHNY, CDR2 SVGAGI (reference sequence). CDR3 sequence: CASSYSSRAKNIQYF. In DNA form, the CDR3 reads TGTGCCAGCAGTTACTCCTCCCGGGCCAAAAACATTCAGTACTTC.

The chain combines TRBV6-4 with TRBJ2-2, with TRBD2 identical over 7 bases. This CDR3 is 14 amino acids long. V lost 6 bases and J lost 5; bases outside the gene matches: 6. Germline V lookup: CDR1 MRHNA, CDR2 SNTAGT. The CDR3 nucleotides read TGTGCCAGCAGAAAAAGCGGGGAGACCGGGGAGCTGTTTTTT. Protein product: CASRKSGETGELFF.

The chain employs TRBV5-4 and TRBJ1-1; D is perhaps TRBD1 (5 bases). Germline V lookup: CDR1 SGHNT, CDR2 YYREEE (reference sequence). This CDR3 has 15 residues. Trimming cost V 1 base and J 0 bases, with 10 bases left between them. This chain's CDR3 is CASSLPGQMNTEAFF. As DNA, the CDR3 is TGTGCCAGCAGCTTGCCCGGACAAATGAACACTGAAGCTTTCTTT.

This clone was counted once. This chain joins TRBV5-6 and TRBJ2-2; 11 nucleotides agree with TRBD2. The CDR3 has 17 residues. Germline trimming cut 5 bases from V and 1 base from J; bases unmatched to any gene: 7. CDR1 and CDR2 (germline): SGHDT, YYEEEE. CDR3 sequence reads: CASRRLAGYQNTGELFF. For the CDR3, the DNA is TGTGCCAGCAGGCGACTAGCGGGATATCAGAACACCGGGGAGCTGTTTTTT.

The chain links TRBV5-4 to TRBJ2-3, with D hard to call. The V gene lost 0 bases and the J gene lost 4 bases, with 6 bases spanning the gap. CDR3 size: 13 residues. The germline V gene encodes CDR1 SGHNT and CDR2 YYREEE (reference sequence). CDR3 in DNA: TGTGCCAGCAGCTTGGAGCTGGCAGATACGCAGTATTTT. It encodes CASSLELADTQYF.

V is TRBV5-1 and J is TRBJ2-1; 7 bases match TRBD2. V dropped 0 bases and J dropped 0; count of bases not matched to a gene: 3. The length of the CDR3 is 16 residues. Looked up from germline, CDR1 is SGHRS and CDR2 is YFSETQ. The DNA for the CDR3 is TGCGCCAGCAGCTTGGTGCCGGGGGGCTCCTACAATGAGCAGTTCTTC. Translating it yields CASSLVPGGSYNEQFF.

The chain employs TRBV15 and TRBJ1-4; a possible D gene is TRBD1 (5 bases). The CDR3 is 16 amino acids. Germline-derived CDR1 and CDR2 are LNHNV and YYDKDF (reference sequence). V was trimmed by 0 bases and J by 8 bases, leaving 16 bases between them. CDR3 nucleotides: TGTGCCACCAGCAGAGATGGAGGGACCGGGGGAGAAAAACTGTTTTTT. Translation gives CATSRDGGTGGEKLFF.

This sequence joins TRBV12-2 and TRBJ2-1; the table gives TRBD1 as D, unverified against the DNA. TRBV12-2 is listed as a pseudogene. This CDR3 is built from 16 residues. The CDR3 DNA reads as TGTGCAAGTCGCCCCCTTTATCCGACAGGCGTTGTCGAGCAGTTCTTC. It specifies CASRPLYPTGVVEQFF.

This clone was detected only a few times. The J gene is TRBJ2-5, the V gene TRBV19, with 11 bases identical to TRBD2. This CDR3 has 16 amino acids. The junction had 10 bases not matched to a gene; V was cut back by 5 bases and J by 5 bases. Germline CDR1 is LNHDA and CDR2 is SQIVND (reference sequence). The CDR3 sequence: CASSSISGRAAETQYF. The CDR3 nucleotides read TGTGCCAGTAGTTCGATTAGCGGGAGGGCCGCGGAGACCCAGTACTTC.

The table lists this clone with a count of one. The rearrangement links TRBV7-2 to TRBJ2-5, with D possibly being TRBD2 (6 bases). The germline V gene encodes CDR1 SGHTA and CDR2 FQGNSA. With 5 bases removed from V and 4 bases from J, the gap between germline ends came to 23 bases. The CDR3 contains 17 residues. The CDR3 nucleotides are TGTGCCAGCAGCAAGCAAGACGCGGGGATAGCGCGAGAGACCCAGTACTTC. Its protein is CASSKQDAGIARETQYF. The complete variable domain, with remaining parts taken from reference TRBV7-2 and TRBJ2-5, reads GAGVSQSPSNKVTEKGKDVELRCDPISGHTALYWYRQSLGQGLEFLIYFQGNSAPDKSGLPSDRFSAERTGGSVSTLTIQRTQQEDSAVYLCASSKQDAGIARETQYFGPGTRLLVL.

This clone has just a few counts. The chain combines TRBV7-9 with TRBJ2-4; TRBD2 agrees at 7 bases. This CDR3 has 14 residues. V lost 5 bases and J lost 8; bases outside the gene matches: 9. In germline, CDR1 is SEHNR, CDR2 FQNEAQ (reference sequence). CDR3 sequence: CASSPAGVEDIQYF. The CDR3 region has the DNA TGTGCCAGCAGCCCCGCGGGGGTTGAGGACATTCAGTACTTC.

The chain uses TRBV28 and TRBJ1-2; 8 bases align to TRBD1. The germline gives CDR1 MDHEN, CDR2 SYDVKM. The CDR3 runs 13 residues. The ends lost 8 bases at V and 3 bases at J; junction bases unmatched: 5. CDR3 DNA: TGTGCCAGCCTGGACAGGGCGTACTATGGCTACACCTTC. Translation gives CASLDRAYYGYTF.

The chain recombines TRBV28 with TRBJ1-1; D is ambiguous. This CDR3 comprises 12 residues. Trimming removed 7 bases from V and 1 base from J, with 7 bases in between. Germline CDR1 and CDR2: MDHEN and SYDVKM. In DNA form, the CDR3 reads TGTGCCAGCACTTCGAGGAACACTGAAGCTTTCTTT. It yields the protein CASTSRNTEAFF.

The gene calls are TRBV6-5 and TRBJ2-2, with D possibly being TRBD2 (6 bases). The CDR3 loop spans 15 amino acids. The germline gives CDR1 MNHEY, CDR2 SVGAGI. Trimming removed 6 bases at V and 1 base at J, with 12 bases between. The CDR3 DNA sequence: TGTGCCAGCAGGAATTTAGCGGAGAACACCGGGGAGCTGTTTTTT. Its translation: CASRNLAENTGELFF.

Comment on this clone: At one end the junction does not follow the germline gene, possibly because of a read error. This rearrangement joins TRBV25-1 to TRBJ1-6; D is possibly TRBD1 (5 bases). The germline V gene has CDR1 MGHDK and CDR2 SYGVNS. The CDR3 has 10 residues. As DNA, the CDR3 is TGTGCCAGCAGTGAATGGGGGGAAGGGTTT. Translating it yields CASSEWGEGF.

The V call is TRBV5-5, the J call TRBJ2-3; 8 bases are shared with TRBD2. CDR1 is SGHKS, CDR2 YYEKEE, per germline (reference sequence). Losses at the gene ends were 2 bases for V and 4 bases for J; bases not matched to a gene: 3. This CDR3 contains 14 residues. The CDR3 DNA sequence: TGTGCCAGCAGCTTAGGTAGCGGGGCAGATACGCAGTATTTT. It encodes CASSLGSGADTQYF.

The chain combines TRBV7-6 with TRBJ2-1; TRBD1 matches at 11 bases. This CDR3 comprises 18 residues. The V gene's germline CDR1 is SGHVS and CDR2 FNYEAQ. Unmatched junction bases numbered 11, after V lost 4 bases and J lost 3 bases. The CDR3 sequence is CASSSVNRDRGIYNEQFF. The CDR3, as DNA: TGTGCCAGCAGCTCAGTGAACCGGGACAGGGGGATCTACAATGAGCAGTTCTTC.

The chain has TRBV6-1 and TRBJ2-7, with D unclear. The CDR3 totals 13 residues. Germline V lookup: CDR1 MNHNS, CDR2 SASEGT. Trimming removed 5 bases at V and 1 base at J, with 9 bases between. CDR3 amino acids: CASSPELSYEQYF. The CDR3 DNA is TGTGCCAGCAGTCCCGAGCTATCCTACGAGCAGTACTTC.

The rearrangement links TRBV5-1 to TRBJ2-1, with D possibly matching TRBD2 (5 bases). CDR1 SGHRS and CDR2 YFSETQ come from the germline V gene. V lost 2 bases and J 8 bases, leaving 11 bases between the germline ends. The length of the CDR3 is 13 residues. In DNA form, the CDR3 reads TGCGCCAGCAGCTTCGGACTCTCGGATGAGCAGTTCTTC. It is translated as CASSFGLSDEQFF.

J is TRBJ2-3 and V is TRBV5-1; TRBD2 aligns across 10 bases. The CDR3 has 17 amino acids. CDR1 is SGHRS, CDR2 YFSETQ, per germline. J was trimmed by 5 bases and V by 3 bases; bases with no gene match: 12. The DNA of the CDR3 is TGCGCCAGCAGCTCTCTAGCGGGGGCTTCCGTCGAAGATACGCAGTATTTT. Its protein is CASSSLAGASVEDTQYF.